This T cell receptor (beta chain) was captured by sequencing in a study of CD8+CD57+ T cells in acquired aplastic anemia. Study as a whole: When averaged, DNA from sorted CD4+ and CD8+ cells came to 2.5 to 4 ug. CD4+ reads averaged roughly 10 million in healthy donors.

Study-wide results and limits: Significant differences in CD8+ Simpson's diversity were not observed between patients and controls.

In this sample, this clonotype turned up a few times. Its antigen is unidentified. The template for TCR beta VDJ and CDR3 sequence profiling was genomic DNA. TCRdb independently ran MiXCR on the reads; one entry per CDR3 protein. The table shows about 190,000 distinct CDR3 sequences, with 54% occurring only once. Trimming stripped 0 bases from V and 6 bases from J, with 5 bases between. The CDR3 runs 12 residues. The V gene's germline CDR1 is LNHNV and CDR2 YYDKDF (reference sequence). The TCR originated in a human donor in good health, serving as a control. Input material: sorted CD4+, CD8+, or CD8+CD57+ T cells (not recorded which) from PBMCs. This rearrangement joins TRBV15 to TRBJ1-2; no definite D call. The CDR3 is CATSRDRNGYTF. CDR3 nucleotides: TGTGCCACCAGCAGAGACAGGAATGGCTACACCTTC.